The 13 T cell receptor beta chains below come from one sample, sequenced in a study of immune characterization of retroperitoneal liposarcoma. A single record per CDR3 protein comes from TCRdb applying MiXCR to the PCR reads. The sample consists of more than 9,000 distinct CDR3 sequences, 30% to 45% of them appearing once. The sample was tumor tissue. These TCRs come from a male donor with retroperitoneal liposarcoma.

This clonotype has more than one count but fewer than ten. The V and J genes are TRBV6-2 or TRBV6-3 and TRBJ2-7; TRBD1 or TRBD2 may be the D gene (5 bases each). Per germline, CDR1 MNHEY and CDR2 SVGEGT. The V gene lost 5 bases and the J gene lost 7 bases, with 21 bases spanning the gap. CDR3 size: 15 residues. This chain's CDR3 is CASSPGTSWTGEQYF. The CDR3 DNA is TGTGCCAGCAGTCCGGGGACCTCCTGGACCGGGGAGCAGTACTTC.

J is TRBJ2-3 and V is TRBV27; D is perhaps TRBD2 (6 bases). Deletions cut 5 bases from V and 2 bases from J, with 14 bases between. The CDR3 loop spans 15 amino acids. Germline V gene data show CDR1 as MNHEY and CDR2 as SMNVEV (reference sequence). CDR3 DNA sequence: TGTGCCAGCAGTATCGTTAGCGGTGCCACAGATACGCAGTATTTT. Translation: CASSIVSGATDTQYF.

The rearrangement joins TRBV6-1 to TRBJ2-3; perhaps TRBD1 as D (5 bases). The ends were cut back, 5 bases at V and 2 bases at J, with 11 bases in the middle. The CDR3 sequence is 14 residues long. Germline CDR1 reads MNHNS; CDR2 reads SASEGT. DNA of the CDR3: TGTGCCAGCAGTTATGGGGCCACCACAGATACGCAGTATTTT. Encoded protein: CASSYGATTDTQYF.

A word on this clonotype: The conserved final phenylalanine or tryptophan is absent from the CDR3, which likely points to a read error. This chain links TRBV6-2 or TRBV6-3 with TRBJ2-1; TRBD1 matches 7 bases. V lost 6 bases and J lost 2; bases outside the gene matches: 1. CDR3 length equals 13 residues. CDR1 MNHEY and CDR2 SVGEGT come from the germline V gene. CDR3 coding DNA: TGTGCCAGCAGGAGGGGGCCCTACAATGAGCAGTTCTTA. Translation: CASRRGPYNEQFL.

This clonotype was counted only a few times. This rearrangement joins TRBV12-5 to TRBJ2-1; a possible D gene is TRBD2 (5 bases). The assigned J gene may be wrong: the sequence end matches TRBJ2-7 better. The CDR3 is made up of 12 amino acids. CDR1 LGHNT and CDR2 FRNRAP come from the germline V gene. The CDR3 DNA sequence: TGTGCTAGTGGAAAGGACTTTTTTCAGCAGTACTTC. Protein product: CASGKDFFQQYF.

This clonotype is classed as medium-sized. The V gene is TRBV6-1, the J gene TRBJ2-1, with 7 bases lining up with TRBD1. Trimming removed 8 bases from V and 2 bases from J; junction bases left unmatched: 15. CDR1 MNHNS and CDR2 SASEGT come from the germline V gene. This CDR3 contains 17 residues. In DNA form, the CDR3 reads TGTGCCAGCCCCGATCGTTCAGGGGGTAAGGCCTACAATGAGCAGTTCTTC. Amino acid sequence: CASPDRSGGKAYNEQFF.

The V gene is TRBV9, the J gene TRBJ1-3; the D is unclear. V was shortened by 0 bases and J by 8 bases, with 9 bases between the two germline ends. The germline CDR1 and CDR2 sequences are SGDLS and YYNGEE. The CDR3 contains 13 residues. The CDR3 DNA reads TGTGCCAGCAGCGTAGCGGGGAAGGACACCATATATTTT. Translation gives CASSVAGKDTIYF. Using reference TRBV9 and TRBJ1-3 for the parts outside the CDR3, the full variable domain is DSGVTQTPKHLITATGQRVTLRCSPRSGDLSVYWYQQSLDQGLQFLIQYYNGEERAKGNILERFSAQQFPDLHSELNLSSLELGDSALYFCASSVAGKDTIYFGEGSWLTVV.

CDR3 sequence reads: CASGVQEQFF. For the CDR3, the DNA is TGTGCCAGCGGCGTACAGGAGCAGTTCTTC. The chain recombines TRBV27 with TRBJ2-1; no definite D call. This CDR3 spans 10 amino acids. Trimming removed 8 bases from V and 10 bases from J, with 9 bases in between. Looked up from germline, CDR1 is MNHEY and CDR2 is SMNVEV (reference sequence).

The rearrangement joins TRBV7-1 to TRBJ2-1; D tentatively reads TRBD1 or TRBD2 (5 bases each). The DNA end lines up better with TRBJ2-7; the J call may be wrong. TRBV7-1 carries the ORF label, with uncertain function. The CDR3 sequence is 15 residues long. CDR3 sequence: CASNTLHYRGDEQYF. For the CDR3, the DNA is TGTGCCAGCAACACCCTGCATTACCGGGGCGACGAGCAGTACTTC.

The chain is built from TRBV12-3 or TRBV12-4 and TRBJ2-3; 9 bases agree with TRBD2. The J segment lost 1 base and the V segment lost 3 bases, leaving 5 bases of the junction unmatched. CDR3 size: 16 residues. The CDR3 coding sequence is TGTGCCAGCAGTTTGGGGCGGGGGGGCCGCACAGATACGCAGTATTTT. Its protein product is CASSLGRGGRTDTQYF.

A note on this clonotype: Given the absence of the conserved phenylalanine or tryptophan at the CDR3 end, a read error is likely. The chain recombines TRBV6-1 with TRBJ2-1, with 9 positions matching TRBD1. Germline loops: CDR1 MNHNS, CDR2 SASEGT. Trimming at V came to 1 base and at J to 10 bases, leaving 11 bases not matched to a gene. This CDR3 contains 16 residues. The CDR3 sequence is CASSEDEGQGSYEQFS. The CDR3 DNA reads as TGTGCCAGCAGTGAAGATGAAGGACAGGGGTCCTACGAGCAGTTCTCC.

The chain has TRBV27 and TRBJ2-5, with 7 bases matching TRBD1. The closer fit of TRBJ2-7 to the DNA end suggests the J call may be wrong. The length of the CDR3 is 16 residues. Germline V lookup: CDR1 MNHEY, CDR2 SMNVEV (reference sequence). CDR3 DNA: TGTGCCAGCAGTCCCCTCCCCGGACAGGCGTCCTACGAGCAGTACTTC. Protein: CASSPLPGQASYEQYF.

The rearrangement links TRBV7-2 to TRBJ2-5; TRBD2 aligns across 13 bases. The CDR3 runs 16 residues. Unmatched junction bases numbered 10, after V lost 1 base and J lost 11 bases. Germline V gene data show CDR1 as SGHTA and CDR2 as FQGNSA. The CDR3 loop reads CASSLVVLAGGGEQYF. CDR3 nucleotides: TGTGCCAGCAGCTTAGTAGTACTAGCGGGAGGGGGTGAGCAGTACTTC.